The 26 T cell receptor beta chains below were found in one sample sequenced in a study of blood T cell repertoires in COVID-19. Libraries were prepared by immunoSEQ multiplex PCR; TCRdb keeps only in-frame clonotypes and omits some of them. The repertoire holds 150,000 to 200,000 clones, with 80% to 90% as singletons. The sample consisted of peripheral blood. The receptor source for this set is a woman aged 18 to 35 who had recovered from COVID-19.

V and J are TRBV2 and TRBJ1-4; the D is unclear. This CDR3 has 11 amino acids. V was trimmed by 8 bases and J by 8 bases, leaving 9 bases between them. CDR1 is SNHLY and CDR2 is FYNNEI in the germline V gene. CDR3 loop: CASENEEKLFF. Here the CDR3 DNA reads TGTGCCAGCGAGAATGAGGAAAAACTGTTTTTT.

In this sample, this clone turned up once. The chain joins TRBV5-8 to TRBJ2-3, with D perhaps matching TRBD1 (5 bases). CDR3 length: 16 amino acids. Trimming cost V 2 bases and J 0 bases, with 13 bases left between them. The germline V gene has CDR1 SGHTS and CDR2 YDEGEE. The CDR3 DNA sequence: TGTGCCAGCAGCTTAGGCCAGGGCACTAGCACAGATACGCAGTATTTT. Translation gives CASSLGQGTSTDTQYF.

This clone was recorded only once. The chain has TRBV9 and TRBJ2-3, with 11 bases aligning to TRBD2. Germline CDR1 and CDR2: SGDLS and YYNGEE. The ends lost 4 bases at V and 4 bases at J; junction bases unmatched: 11. The CDR3 totals 17 residues. CDR3 DNA sequence: TGTGCCAGCAGCCAGGACCTAGCGGGGGGCCTTGCAGATACGCAGTATTTT. Translating gives CASSQDLAGGLADTQYF.

This clone was seen only once. The V call is TRBV20-1, the J call TRBJ2-7; 7 bases are a match to TRBD1. J was trimmed by 6 bases and V by 2 bases; bases with no gene match: 1. CDR1 and CDR2 (germline): DFQATT, SNEGSKA (reference sequence). This CDR3 is built from 11 residues. Written as DNA, the CDR3 is TGCAGTGCTAGAACAGGGGTCGAGCAGTACTTC. Its translation is CSARTGVEQYF.

This clone was found once. The chain has TRBV4-3 and TRBJ2-4; 7 bases map to TRBD2. CDR1 is LGHNA and CDR2 is YSLEER in the germline V gene. This CDR3 has 15 amino acids. Trimming removed 4 bases from V and 5 bases from J; junction bases left unmatched: 8. CDR3 region: CASSPRGLTENIQYF. The CDR3 region has the DNA TGCGCCAGCAGCCCACGGGGACTAACGGAAAACATTCAGTACTTC.

The V call is TRBV11-2, the J call TRBJ2-7; D uncertain. V was pared by 5 bases and J by 2 bases, with 16 bases between. Germline CDR1 reads SGHAT; CDR2 reads FQNNGV. The CDR3 contains 15 residues. The CDR3 DNA reads as TGTGCCAGCAGCCCAATTATGAGGAGACCCTACGAGCAGTACTTC. Translation gives CASSPIMRRPYEQYF.

The chain uses TRBV6-4 and TRBJ2-2; tentatively, D is TRBD1 (6 bases). The CDR3 has 15 residues. The germline V gene encodes CDR1 MRHNA and CDR2 SNTAGT. Trimming took 0 bases from V and 6 from J, leaving 11 bases between them. CDR3 sequence (DNA): TGTGCCAGCAGTGACTCCGTAGGGGGATCCGGGGAGCTGTTTTTT. The encoded protein is CASSDSVGGSGELFF.

V usage is TRBV7-6 and J usage is TRBJ2-1; 10 bases map to TRBD2. V dropped 1 base and J dropped 8; count of bases not matched to a gene: 5. The germline gives CDR1 SGHVS, CDR2 FNYEAQ. This CDR3 has 15 amino acids. The CDR3 DNA reads as TGTGCCAGCAGCTTAGAGGCTAGCGGGAGCGATGAGCAGTTCTTC. Amino acids: CASSLEASGSDEQFF.

The chain recombines TRBV2 with TRBJ1-6; unclear D gene. The CDR3 has 16 residues. V gave up 1 base and J gave up 7 bases, with 14 bases separating them. Germline V gives CDR1 SNHLY, CDR2 FYNNEI. The CDR3 DNA reads as TGTGCCAGCAGTGAAGGGGGAGGGCCCGGGAATTCACCCCTCCACTTT. Amino acid sequence: CASSEGGGPGNSPLHF.

The chain joins TRBV6-2 or TRBV6-3 to TRBJ2-7, with D possibly TRBD2 on 7 matching bases. V lost 2 bases and J lost 3, with 14 bases in between. Germline V gene data show CDR1 as MNHEY and CDR2 as SVGEGT. The CDR3 is 15 amino acids. CDR3 sequence: CASSYSGVGGYEQYV. CDR3 DNA: TGTGCCAGCAGTTACAGCGGGGTAGGGGGCTACGAGCAGTACGTC.

This chain links TRBV28 with TRBJ2-7; D is ambiguous. CDR1 MDHEN and CDR2 SYDVKM come from the germline V gene. V was clipped by 3 bases and J by 4 bases, with 10 bases between them. This CDR3 has 13 amino acids. CDR3 bases: TGTGCCAGCAGTTTTAGTAAACTTTACGAGCAGTACGTC. It yields the protein CASSFSKLYEQYV.

The rearrangement joins TRBV6-4 to TRBJ2-1; D might be TRBD2 (7 bases). CDR1 is MRHNA and CDR2 is SNTAGT in the germline V gene. Trimming stripped 8 bases from V and 4 bases from J, with 18 bases between. The CDR3 is 15 amino acids. CDR3 residues: CASGKEAGAYNEQFF. The CDR3 bases are TGTGCCAGCGGCAAGGAGGCGGGGGCTTACAATGAGCAGTTCTTC.

This clone was seen at least ten times. The chain recombines TRBV15 with TRBJ2-5; the match to TRBD2 covers 8 bases. J was trimmed by 0 bases and V by 4 bases; bases with no gene match: 13. The CDR3 length is 18 residues. Germline-derived CDR1 and CDR2 are LNHNV and YYDKDF (reference sequence). The CDR3 coding sequence is TGTGCCACCAGCAACGAAATGCCAGGCGGGGGGAACCAAGAGACCCAGTACTTC. Translating gives CATSNEMPGGGNQETQYF.

The chain has TRBV9 and TRBJ1-4; TRBD1 matches at 8 bases. The CDR3 runs 17 residues. The V segment lost 3 bases and the J segment 2 bases; nucleotides outside the gene matches: 9. Germline V gene data show CDR1 as SGDLS and CDR2 as YYNGEE. The chain's CDR3 is CASSAYSGGRTNEKLFF. Written as DNA, the CDR3 is TGTGCCAGCAGCGCCTACTCAGGGGGCCGCACTAATGAAAAACTGTTTTTT.

This chain links TRBV7-2 with TRBJ1-2; the D is unclear. Germline lookup yields CDR1 SGHTA and CDR2 FQGNSA. The CDR3 is 14 residues long. V lost 0 bases to trimming and J lost 0 bases, with 5 bases between them. CDR3 protein: CASSLAPANYGYTF. In nucleotides, the CDR3 is TGTGCCAGCAGCTTAGCTCCAGCTAACTATGGCTACACCTTC.

The chain couples TRBV4-1 to TRBJ1-2; 10 nucleotides line up with TRBD1. The length of the CDR3 is 14 residues. Germline values: CDR1 MGHRA, CDR2 YSYEKL. J lost 5 bases, V lost 2 bases, and 2 bases had no gene match. The CDR3 is CASSQPGQGYGYTF. Here the CDR3 DNA reads TGCGCCAGCAGCCAACCGGGACAGGGGTATGGCTACACCTTC.

This clone showed up just a few times. V is TRBV15 and J is TRBJ1-1; D unclear. The V and J ends lost 3 bases and 0 bases respectively, with 11 bases between them. In germline, CDR1 is LNHNV, CDR2 YYDKDF (reference sequence). CDR3 size: 15 residues. This CDR3 reads CATSRGGVLNTEAFF. The CDR3 DNA sequence: TGTGCCACCAGCAGGGGAGGCGTTCTGAACACTGAAGCTTTCTTT.

V is TRBV6-5 and J is TRBJ1-1, with 12 nucleotides matching TRBD1. The germline gives CDR1 MNHEY, CDR2 SVGAGI. After removal of 3 bases from V and 5 bases from J, the junction contained 4 bases not matched to a gene. CDR3 length equals 15 residues. The CDR3 sequence: CASSYGTGGRTEAFF. The DNA of the CDR3 is TGTGCCAGCAGTTATGGGACAGGGGGCCGGACTGAAGCTTTCTTT.

The chain carries TRBV11-2 and TRBJ2-3, with D uncertain. The CDR3 runs 14 residues. The V and J ends lost 5 bases and 0 bases respectively, with 9 bases between them. Germline-derived CDR1 and CDR2 are SGHAT and FQNNGV. This chain's CDR3 is CASSESRSTDTQYF. The CDR3 nucleotides read TGTGCCAGCAGCGAGAGCAGGAGCACAGATACGCAGTATTTT.

The V call is TRBV20-1, the J call TRBJ2-2, with a tentative D call TRBD2 (5 bases). This CDR3 is built from 14 residues. Trimming took 3 bases from V and 2 from J, leaving 10 bases between them. Germline CDR1 reads DFQATT; CDR2 reads SNEGSKA (reference sequence). The CDR3, as DNA: TGCAGTGCTAGTTCCGGACTCAACACCGGGGAGCTGTTTTTT. Residues: CSASSGLNTGELFF.

This sequence joins TRBV11-2 and TRBJ2-7, with 7 bases matching TRBD1. Germline assignment: CDR1 SGHAT and CDR2 FQNNGV. This CDR3 spans 14 amino acids. The trim removed 0 bases at V and 5 bases at J, leaving 4 bases unmatched. CDR3 in DNA: TGTGCCAGCAGCTTAGAATACAGGGGCCACGAGCAGTACTTC. Translating gives CASSLEYRGHEQYF. Variable domain in full (rest from reference TRBV11-2 and TRBJ2-7): EAGVAQSPRYKIIEKRQSVAFWCNPISGHATLYWYQQILGQGPKLLIQFQNNGVVDDSQLPKDRFSAERLKGVDSTLKIQPAKLEDSAVYLCASSLEYRGHEQYFGPGTRLTVT.

The chain is built from TRBV18 and TRBJ1-5; 7 positions agree with TRBD1. Trimming cost V 3 bases and J 0 bases; bases outside gene matches: 2. In germline, CDR1 is KGHSH, CDR2 LQKENI. The CDR3 is made up of 15 amino acids. The CDR3: CASSPRDSSNQPQHF. CDR3 bases: TGTGCCAGCTCACCGCGGGACAGTAGCAATCAGCCCCAGCATTTT.

The chain has TRBV5-1 and TRBJ1-1; 8 bases fit TRBD1. Germline trimming cut 3 bases from V and 1 base from J; bases unmatched to any gene: 5. CDR1 and CDR2 from the germline V gene are SGHRS and YFSETQ. The CDR3 has 15 amino acids. Here the CDR3 DNA reads TGCGCCAGCAGCTCTTGGACAGGGCCGAACACTGAAGCTTTCTTT. This gives the protein CASSSWTGPNTEAFF.

The V and J genes are TRBV25-1 and TRBJ1-1, with 8 bases fitting TRBD1. With 3 bases clipped from V and 4 bases from J, the junction kept 10 bases outside the gene matches. Germline V gene sequence: CDR1 MGHDK, CDR2 SYGVNS. The CDR3 has 16 amino acids. CDR3 coding DNA: TGTGCCAGCAGTGATCGGACAGGGAGCAGAGGCACTGAAGCTTTCTTT. Translation: CASSDRTGSRGTEAFF.

This chain connects TRBV6-2 or TRBV6-3 to TRBJ2-7; TRBD1 is a possible D gene (7 bases). Germline V gene lookup returns CDR1 MNHEY and CDR2 SVGEGT. Trimming took off 6 bases at V and 4 bases at J, with 22 bases between the two ends. The CDR3 spans 16 residues. CDR3 loop: CASSPPPQGTVYEQYF. The CDR3 DNA is TGTGCCAGCAGCCCCCCCCCACAGGGGACTGTATACGAGCAGTACTTC.

The rearrangement links TRBV2 to TRBJ2-5; no clear D. Trimming left V 6 bases short and J 2 bases short, with 4 bases between. The CDR3 runs to 11 residues. Germline CDR1 reads SNHLY; CDR2 reads FYNNEI. CDR3 nucleotide sequence: TGTGCCAGCAGGAGTCAAGAGACCCAGTACTTC. It is translated as CASRSQETQYF.